These T cell receptor beta chains were read from a single sample in a study of CD4 T cells in relation to SARS-CoV-2 and coronaviruses. The assay was immunoSEQ multiplex PCR, and TCRdb's table has in-frame clones only and misses some. Of tens of thousands of clones listed, approximately 78% are singletons. Their antigens remain unidentified. The specimen sequenced was CD4+ T cells from PBMCs, cultured in vitro. Source of these receptors: a human donor in good health. Each CDR3 is given with its conserved first and last residue. Fields, in order: D gene, J gene, V gene, clone size, CDR3 protein, CDR3 DNA. A D gene is named only where the DNA matches it firmly. Not all rows give a size; the values are once, few, many and, for expanded clones, a class.

>NA|TRBJ1-1|TRBV15|NA
CATSRDWAGSVEAFF
TGTGCCACCAGCAGAGATTGGGCAGGGTCGGTTGAAGCTTTCTTT
>NA|TRBJ1-2|TRBV28|NA
CASTLSTNYGYTF
TGTGCCAGCACCCTAAGTACAAACTATGGCTACACCTTC
>NA|TRBJ2-7|TRBV19|NA
CASSKARADSYEQYF
TGTGCCAGTAGTAAGGCACGGGCGGATTCCTACGAGCAGTACTTC
>TRBD2|TRBJ2-6|TRBV7-3|few
CASSLRTSGTGANVLTF
TGTGCCAGCAGCTTAAGGACTAGCGGGACTGGGGCCAACGTCCTGACTTTC
>NA|TRBJ2-7|TRBV24-1|NA
CATSAGRQYF
TGTGCCACCAGTGCCGGACGGCAGTACTTC
>NA|TRBJ1-3|TRBV5-5|NA
CASSLNGNTIYF
TGTGCCAGCAGCTTGAATGGAAACACCATATATTTT
>NA|TRBJ2-1|TRBV18|NA
CASSPSSSMDEQFF
TGTGCCAGCTCACCTTCGAGTAGTATGGATGAGCAGTTCTTC
>TRBD1|TRBJ1-5|TRBV27|NA
CASLGTGAVRSNQPQHF
TGTGCCAGCCTTGGGACAGGGGCGGTCAGGAGCAATCAGCCCCAGCATTTT
>NA|TRBJ2-5|TRBV24-1|NA
CATAGDKETQYF
TGTGCCACGGCCGGGGATAAAGAGACCCAGTACTTC
>NA|TRBJ2-5|TRBV6-1|NA
CASSHHLEGETQYF
TGTGCCAGCAGCCATCACCTAGAGGGAGAGACCCAGTACTTC
>TRBD1|TRBJ1-5|TRBV3-1/TRBV3-2|NA
CASSQAGGGQPQHF
TGTGCCAGCAGCCAAGCAGGGGGCGGCCAGCCCCAGCATTTT
>NA|TRBJ1-3|TRBV18|few
CASSGLFGNTIYF
TGTGCCAGCTCAGGGTTGTTTGGAAACACCATATATTTT
>TRBD1|TRBJ1-6|TRBV12-5|NA
CASGLVVGTGGSSPLHF
TGTGCTAGTGGTTTGGTAGTTGGGACAGGGGGCAGTTCACCCCTCCACTTT
>NA|TRBJ1-5|TRBV7-2|NA
CASSFLQGQPQHF
TGTGCCAGCAGCTTCCTTCAGGGACAGCCCCAGCATTTT
>NA|TRBJ1-3|TRBV10-2|NA
CASSEIQGQGGNTIYF
TGCGCCAGCAGTGAGATCCAGGGGCAAGGTGGAAACACCATATATTTT
>NA|TRBJ2-6|TRBV6-5|NA
CASSPDNSGANVLTF
TGTGCCAGCAGTCCGGACAACTCTGGGGCCAACGTCCTGACTTTC
>NA|TRBJ2-7|TRBV12-3/TRBV12-4|NA
CASNQQGEGEQYF
TGTGCCAGCAACCAACAGGGGGAGGGCGAGCAGTACTTC
>TRBD1|TRBJ1-2|TRBV2|NA
CASSEDRGTYGYTF
TGTGCCAGCAGTGAAGACAGGGGTACATATGGCTACACCTTC
>NA|TRBJ1-2|TRBV7-9|NA
CASSPTTPGAHSYTF
TGTGCCAGCAGCCCCACGACCCCCGGCGCTCATAGCTACACCTTC
>NA|TRBJ1-1|TRBV28|NA
CASSLRGWGYSEAFF
TGTGCCAGCAGTTTACGGGGTTGGGGGTACAGTGAAGCTTTCTTT
>TRBD2|TRBJ2-1|TRBV5-1|NA
CASSFGLAGGPYNEQFF
TGCGCCAGCAGCTTCGGGCTAGCGGGAGGGCCTTACAATGAGCAGTTCTTC
>NA|TRBJ2-1|TRBV19|NA
CASRLYGQRGNNEQFF
TGTGCCAGTAGGTTATATGGACAGCGGGGAAACAATGAGCAGTTCTTC
>TRBD1|TRBJ1-5|TRBV6-5|NA
CASEEGQGSQPQHF
TGTGCCAGCGAAGAGGGACAGGGCTCTCAGCCCCAGCATTTT
>NA|TRBJ2-5|TRBV19|NA
CASSDSGGETQYF
TGTGCCAGTAGTGACTCGGGTGGGGAGACCCAGTACTTC
>NA|TRBJ2-1|TRBV5-1|NA
CASSLDRVGNEQFF
TGCGCCAGCAGCTTGGACAGGGTGGGGAATGAGCAGTTCTTC
>NA|TRBJ2-3|TRBV19|NA
CASSIFGGITDTQYF
TGTGCCAGTAGTATTTTTGGAGGAATCACAGATACGCAGTATTTT
>TRBD1|TRBJ2-7|TRBV5-4|NA
CASRPGTGLYEQYF
TGTGCCAGCAGACCCGGGACAGGGTTATACGAGCAGTACTTC
>NA|TRBJ1-4|TRBV6-6|NA
CASSSQGYNEKLFF
TGTGCCAGCAGTTCTCAGGGCTATAATGAAAAACTGTTTTTT
>NA|TRBJ2-2|TRBV6-6|once
CASSYLARDGELFF
TGTGCCAGCAGTTACCTGGCGAGAGACGGGGAGCTGTTTTTT
>TRBD1|TRBJ2-5|TRBV20-1|NA
CSASPLDRGTETQYF
TGCAGTGCTAGTCCCTTGGACAGGGGAACGGAGACCCAGTACTTC